This TCR beta chain is from a study of blood T cell repertoires in COVID-19. Study information: COVID-19 samples from acute and convalescent phases originated in the United States, Italy and Spain.

The V gene's germline CDR1 is SNHLY and CDR2 FYNNEI. Trimming stripped 6 bases from V and 6 bases from J, with 17 bases between. The CDR3 runs to 14 residues. In assigning cohorts, the study relied on participant-reported clinical history. The authors' processing: Reference gene primers were amplified, and this amplification served to estimate nucleated cell counts. The repertoire was sequenced with immunoSEQ multiplex PCR; TCRdb's copy has only in-frame clones and lacks some. V and J calls and clone size are as listed in that table; D and trimming were resolved from the DNA. The repertoire includes approximately 300,000 clones, 90% of them detected once, and 3.5% to 4.5% sits in the top ten.

The sample comprised PBMCs or T cells enriched from blood (not recorded which). The clonotype comes from a woman aged 18-29 years with acute COVID-19. This chain joins TRBV2 and TRBJ1-1; TRBD1 might be the D (5 bases). The CDR3 coding sequence is TGTGCCAGCAGAGCCGAGGAGGGACGAGCTGAAGCTTTCTTT. Translation: CASRAEEGRAEAFF.